This T cell receptor beta chain was found in a study of OX40 agonist ivuxolimab in advanced cancers. Study at large: The treatment was a fully human IgG2 OX40 agonist, ivuxolimab. Partial responses were achieved by three patients, one with hepatocellular carcinoma and two with cutaneous melanoma.

Broader study findings: Patients who responded partially at 0.1-3.0 mg/kg showed clonal expansion ranking among the lowest. Expanded clones belonging to CD8+ T cells outnumbered, on average, those of CD4+.

Only in-frame clones appear in the TCRdb table, and some are missing; sequencing was by immunoSEQ multiplex PCR. Of some 9,800 clones listed, around 70% are singletons. This CDR3 comprises 12 residues. V was clipped by 4 bases and J by 6 bases, with 10 bases between them. The germline V gene has CDR1 SGHAT and CDR2 FQDESV (reference sequence). This clone turned up a few times. What it binds is not known. The specimen comprised CD4+ or CD8+ T cells sorted from blood, sampled in a trial of the OX40 agonist ivuxolimab. V is TRBV11-1 and J is TRBJ2-7; the D is unclear. The clonotype was recovered from an adult with an advanced solid tumor such as melanoma, head and neck, liver or kidney cancer. CDR3 amino acids: CASSSGFGEQYF. The CDR3 nucleotides read TGTGCCAGCAGCTCTGGATTCGGCGAGCAGTACTTC.